One T cell receptor beta chain is described in this entry. The junction departs from germline at one end; a sequencing error may be responsible. Germline V lookup: CDR1 SGHRS, CDR2 YFSETQ. The CDR3 is 16 residues long. 60 Vbeta and 13 Jbeta primers were used in PCR. Clones were read by immunoSEQ multiplex PCR, and TCRdb kept only the in-frame ones, dropping some. The sample has some 120,000 clones; 65% to 75% are singletons. The data are from a study of cytomegalovirus exposure and HLA in healthy donors. The source is a woman aged 50 to 65 in good health and CMV-seropositive. The sample taken for sequencing was PBMCs. The rearrangement joins TRBV5-1 to TRBJ2-1; 9 bases line up with TRBD2. This chain's CDR3 is CACSFFSGGSYNEQFF. The CDR3 DNA sequence: TGCGCCTGCAGCTTCTTTAGCGGGGGTTCCTACAATGAGCAGTTCTTC. The whole variable domain, remainder taken from reference TRBV5-1 and TRBJ2-1, is KAGVTQTPRYLIKTRGQQVTLSCSPISGHRSVSWYQQTPGQGLQFLFEYFSETQRNKGNFPGRFSGRQFSNSRSEMNVSTLELGDSALYLCACSFFSGGSYNEQFFGPGTRLTVL.